The 31 T cell receptor delta chains reported below all come from one sample, sequenced in a study of fetal and pediatric gammadelta thymocytes. Fetal thymuses were obtained at roughly 14 to 22 weeks estimated gestational age from elective pregnancy terminations. TCRdb re-called the reads using CATT. This table holds about 730 delta-chain clones, approximately 18% found once. Sequences were obtained from non-Vgamma9Vdelta2 gamma-delta T cells from the thymus. The subset was: CD3+gammadeltaTCR+ thymocytes not co-expressing Vgamma9 and Vdelta2. The receptors were gathered from a human fetus.

With respect to this clone: A much larger clone is a single base away; this may be a read error. This chain links TRDV2 with TRDJ1, with 9 bases aligning to TRDD3. The ends lost 2 bases at V and 3 bases at J; junction bases unmatched: 3. This CDR3 is 14 amino acids long. Germline lookup yields CDR1 GEAIGNYY and CDR2 EKD. The CDR3 protein is CACDRGGYPDKLIF. CDR3 bases: TGTGCCTGTGACAGAGGGGGATACCCCGATAAACTCATCTTT.

Judged by abundance, this clone is large. Other DNA sequences in the same sample also yield this CDR3. The chain is built from TRDV1 and TRDJ1; 7 positions agree with TRDD3. Germline-derived CDR1 and CDR2 are TSWWSYY and QGS. CDR3 length: 15 amino acids. The ends lost 0 bases at V and 0 bases at J; junction bases unmatched: 1. In nucleotides, the CDR3 is TGTGCTCTTGGGGAACTAGGGGGATACACCGATAAACTCATCTTT. This translates into CALGELGGYTDKLIF.

This clone was counted between two and nine times. This is likely an artifact of a read error, given a far larger clone one base away. The chain couples TRDV1 to TRDJ2, with 11 bases that match TRDD3. Trimming took 2 bases from V and 0 from J; bases not matched to a gene: 5. The CDR3 extends over 18 amino acids. Germline CDR1 and CDR2: TSWWSYY and QGS. The CDR3 DNA is TGTGCTCTTGGGGAAGTCCTACTGGGGGATACTTTGACAGCACAACTCTTCTTT. Translation gives CALGEVLLGDTLTAQLFF.

As for this clone: A read error is the likely source, as a far larger clone sits one nucleotide away. The V call is TRDV2, the J call TRDJ2, with 9 bases identical to TRDD3. TCRdb offers no J gene call, so here the DNA was matched to germline to obtain one. The CDR3 is 13 residues long. Germline V gene data show CDR1 as GEAIGNYY and CDR2 as EKD. The CDR3 reads CACDKGDTAQLFF. The CDR3 DNA follows: TGTGCCTGTGACAAGGGGGATACAGCTCAACTCTTCTTT.

The chain carries TRAV29/DV5 and TRDJ3; 7 nucleotides agree with TRDD3. TCRdb supplies no J gene; here it was assigned by aligning the nucleotide sequence to germline. Germline CDR1 and CDR2: NSMFDY and ISSIKDK. The CDR3 loop spans 15 amino acids. Trimming removed 0 bases from V and 3 bases from J; junction bases left unmatched: 0. The chain's CDR3 is CAASGGYWDTRQMFF. In nucleotides, the CDR3 is TGTGCAGCAAGCGGGGGATACTGGGACACCCGACAGATGTTTTTC.

By share, this clone counts as large. V gene TRAV38-2/DV8 combines with J gene TRDJ3; 9 bases line up with TRDD3. J was trimmed by 1 base and V by 10 bases; bases with no gene match: 6. Germline V gives CDR1 TSESDYY, CDR2 QEAYKQQN. This CDR3 has 16 amino acids. In DNA, the CDR3 is TGTGCTGTGGGTACTGGGGGATCCTGGGACACCCGACAGATGTTTTTC. Its protein product is CAVGTGGSWDTRQMFF.

This clone is medium-sized by share. V usage is TRDV3 and J usage is TRDJ3; 8 positions agree with TRDD3. The germline V gene encodes CDR1 TVYSNPD and CDR2 GDNSRS (reference sequence). V lost 2 bases, J lost 0 bases, and 0 bases stayed unmatched. The CDR3 covers 15 residues. CDR3 in DNA: TGTGCCTTTGGGGGATACTCCTGGGACACCCGACAGATGTTTTTC. It codes for CAFGGYSWDTRQMFF. The complete variable domain, with remaining parts taken from reference TRDV3 and TRDJ3, reads CDKVTQSSPDQTVASGSEVVLLCTYDTVYSNPDLFWYRIRPDYSFQFVFYGDNSRSEGADFTQGRFSVKHILTQKAFHLVISPVRTEDSATYYCAFGGYSWDTRQMFFGTGIKLFVEP.

In its sample, this clone is large. The genes are TRAV29/DV5 and TRDJ2; 10 bases map to TRDD3. V lost 3 bases and J lost 9; bases outside the gene matches: 14. The germline V gene encodes CDR1 NSMFDY and CDR2 ISSIKDK. This CDR3 comprises 16 residues. Here the CDR3 DNA reads TGTGCAGCAATACTACTGGGGGATCCTTTCGATTCACAACTCTTCTTT. Amino acids: CAAILLGDPFDSQLFF.

By proportion, this clone is large. V and J are TRAV29/DV5 and TRDJ2; 13 bases align to TRDD3. The germline V gene encodes CDR1 NSMFDY and CDR2 ISSIKDK. Unmatched junction bases numbered 5, after V lost 3 bases and J lost 6 bases. The CDR3 sequence is 15 residues long. As DNA, the CDR3 is TGTGCAGCAAAAAGTACTGGGGGATACGCAGCACAACTCTTCTTT. Translated: CAAKSTGGYAAQLFF.

By share, this clone counts as large. The chain uses TRDV3 and TRDJ1; TRDD3 matches at 9 bases. J lost 0 bases, V lost 1 base, and 0 bases had no gene match. Germline loops: CDR1 TVYSNPD, CDR2 GDNSRS (reference sequence). This CDR3 is built from 13 residues. DNA of the CDR3: TGTGCCTTTACTGGGGGATACACCGATAAACTCATCTTT. It codes for CAFTGGYTDKLIF.

Worth noting for this clone: A far larger clone is one nucleotide away, so this likely arose from a read error. This chain uses TRAV29/DV5 with TRDJ2, with TRDD3 identical over 9 bases. The CDR3 spans 15 residues. Germline V gene lookup returns CDR1 NSMFDY and CDR2 ISSIKDK. CDR3 sequence reads: CAVSARLGDTAQLFF. The DNA of the CDR3 is TGTGCAGTAAGCGCCCGTCTGGGGGATACAGCACAACTCTTCTTT.

A word on this clone: This probably arose from a read error, given a far larger clone one base away. The chain uses TRDV1 and TRDJ3, with 9 nucleotides matching TRDD3. No J gene is reported in TCRdb; it was inferred here by comparing the DNA with germline. The CDR3 loop spans 17 amino acids. Germline loops: CDR1 TSWWSYY, CDR2 QGS. Trimming at V came to 5 bases and at J to 2 bases, leaving 4 bases not matched to a gene. The CDR3 spells CALGYWGSPWDTRQMFF. In DNA form, the CDR3 reads TGTGCTCTTGGGTACTGGGGGAGCCCCTGGGACACCCGACAGATGTTTTTC.

Remarks on this clone: Because the CDR3's place on the DNA is in doubt, the DNA is left out and the CDR3 is given as listed by TCRdb. The rearrangement links TRAV29/DV5 to TRDJ3; TRDD3 was called by the table and not checked on the DNA. The CDR3 numbers 22 amino acids, ends counted. Germline CDR1 is NSMFDY and CDR2 is ISSIKDK. This chain's CDR3 is CSVLLCSKILGDSSWDTRQMFF.

This clone is large (0.1 to 1%) within its sample. The chain has TRDV1 and TRDJ2; TRDD3 matches 9 bases. The CDR3 has 17 amino acids. The ends lost 0 bases at V and 3 bases at J; junction bases unmatched: 5. Per the germline V gene, CDR1 is TSWWSYY and CDR2 is QGS. DNA for the CDR3: TGTGCTCTTGGGGAACTATCCTACTGGGGGATGACAGCACAACTCTTCTTT. This sequence encodes CALGELSYWGMTAQLFF.

By sample fraction, this clone is large. Other nucleotide sequences from this sample produce the same CDR3. This chain joins TRAV29/DV5 and TRDJ3, with 11 bases that match TRDD3. The ends lost 3 bases at V and 0 bases at J; junction bases unmatched: 5. The CDR3 is 18 residues long. The germline gives CDR1 NSMFDY, CDR2 ISSIKDK. The chain's CDR3 is CAAKILGDSSWDTRQMFF. The CDR3 DNA reads as TGTGCAGCAAAAATACTGGGGGATAGCTCCTGGGACACCCGACAGATGTTTTTC.

The V gene is TRDV2, the J gene TRDJ1, with D tentatively TRDD3 (6 bases). Germline matching of the DNA provided the J gene here, since TCRdb leaves it blank. Germline CDR1 reads GEAIGNYY; CDR2 reads EKD. The CDR3 extends over 15 amino acids. V was shortened by 1 base and J by 1 base, with 12 bases between the two germline ends. The CDR3 DNA reads TGTGCCTGTGACACGAGATACGCGGGCACCGATAAACTCATCTTT. Translating it yields CACDTRYAGTDKLIF.

In regard to this clone: A far more abundant clone sits one base away, making this likely a read error. V is TRDV2 and J is TRDJ1, with 12 bases matching TRDD3. The J gene, not given by TCRdb, was assigned here from a germline match of the nucleotide sequence. J lost 0 bases, V lost 0 bases, and 10 bases had no gene match. Germline CDR1 GEAIGNYY, CDR2 EKD. The CDR3 has 19 amino acids. The CDR3 bases are TGTGCCTGTGACACCTATACTGGGGGATACACGGCGTACACCGATAAACTCATCTTT. This codes for CACDTYTGGYTAYTDKLIF.

In its sample, this clone is large. The V and J genes are TRDV3 and TRDJ1; 7 bases align to TRDD3. Germline V gene data show CDR1 as TVYSNPD and CDR2 as GDNSRS (reference sequence). The CDR3 extends over 12 amino acids. The V gene end was trimmed by 2 bases and the J gene end by 0 bases; junction bases not matched to a gene: 0. CDR3 sequence: CAFGGYTDKLIF. CDR3 nucleotide sequence: TGTGCCTTTGGGGGATACACCGATAAACTCATCTTT.

Within the sample, this clone is large (0.1 to 1%). The chain combines TRDV2 with TRDJ3, with 11 bases identical to TRDD3. Germline V gene sequence: CDR1 GEAIGNYY, CDR2 EKD. This CDR3 spans 17 amino acids. Germline trimming cut 4 bases from V and 0 bases from J; bases unmatched to any gene: 1. The DNA of the CDR3 is TGTGCCTGTGAAACTGGGGGATACTCCTGGGACACCCGACAGATGTTTTTC. This gives the protein CACETGGYSWDTRQMFF.

The table lists this clone with a few counts. A far larger clone is one base from this, pointing to a likely read error. The V call is TRAV38-2/DV8, the J call TRDJ3; a weak D match, TRDD3 (6 bases). With 0 bases removed from V and 0 bases from J, the gap between germline ends came to 10 bases. Germline loops: CDR1 TSESDYY, CDR2 QEAYKQQN. The CDR3 extends over 18 amino acids. CDR3 amino acids: CAYRSARGSSWDTRQMFF. The CDR3 coding sequence is TGTGCTTATAGGAGCGCTAGGGGGAGCTCCTGGGACACCCGACAGATGTTTTTC.

By its share, this clone is medium-sized (0.01 to 0.1%). Possible read error: a much larger clone is one base away. The identical CDR3 is also encoded by other nucleotide sequences in the sample. The chain carries TRDV2 and TRDJ3; TRDD3 is a possible D gene (6 bases). Per germline, CDR1 GEAIGNYY and CDR2 EKD. V was clipped by 0 bases and J by 1 base, with 6 bases between them. The CDR3 contains 16 residues. The DNA for the CDR3 is TGTGCCTGTGACACCGGGGGATCCTGGGACACCCGACAGATGTTTTTC. Translating it yields CACDTGGSWDTRQMFF.

For this clone: This likely came from a read error, as a far larger clone is one base away. The chain links TRDV1 to TRDJ1, with 7 nucleotides matching TRDD3. CDR3 length equals 14 residues. Germline CDR1 and CDR2: TSWWSYY and QGS. The CDR3 region is CARGEGGYTDKLIF. The CDR3 nucleotides read TGTGCTCGTGGGGAAGGGGGATACACCGATAAACTCATCTTT.

A remark on this clone: A read error is likely here: a far larger clone is one base away. The chain joins TRDV2 to TRDJ1, with TRDD3 matching over 8 bases. The J gene, not given by TCRdb, was assigned here from a germline match of the nucleotide sequence. Germline V gene sequence: CDR1 GEAIGNYY, CDR2 EKD. The CDR3 runs 15 residues. CDR3 sequence reads: CACDTLLGDTDKLIF. The CDR3 nucleotides read TGTGCATGTGACACCCTACTGGGGGACACCGATAAACTCATCTTT.

Of note for this clone: A much larger clone lies a single base off, so this may be a read error. This same CDR3 is encoded by further DNA sequences in the sample. The chain recombines TRDV1 with TRDJ2, with 8 positions matching TRDD3. CDR3 size: 16 residues. Germline CDR1 TSWWSYY, CDR2 QGS. The junction had 5 bases not matched to a gene; V was cut back by 0 bases and J by 5 bases. This CDR3 reads CALGELRGILTAQLFF. The CDR3 region has the DNA TGTGCTCTTGGGGAACTACGGGGGATATTAACAGCACAACTCTTCTTT.

In this sample, this clone turned up a few times. Just one base apart from a much larger clone, this may be a read error. The chain combines TRDV1 with TRDJ3; 8 nucleotides line up with TRDD3. Germline CDR1 TSWWSYY, CDR2 QGS. CDR3 length equals 19 residues. The V gene end was trimmed by 0 bases and the J gene end by 0 bases; junction bases not matched to a gene: 4. The chain's CDR3 is CALGELLGGGSWDTRQMFF. CDR3 DNA sequence: TGTGCTCTTGGGGAACTACTGGGGGGTGGCTCCTGGGACACCCGACAGATGTTTTTC.

With respect to this clone: This likely traces to a read error, being one base from a far larger clone. The chain joins TRDV2 to TRDJ2; 10 bases agree with TRDD3. TCRdb does not report a J gene; here it was assigned by matching the DNA to germline references. J lost 3 bases, V lost 1 base, and 10 bases had no gene match. The CDR3 covers 18 residues. Germline V CDR1 and CDR2: GEAIGNYY, EKD. In DNA, the CDR3 is TGTGCCTGTGACACAAGAATACTGGGGGATGCTATGACAGCACAACTCTTCTTT. This encodes CACDTRILGDAMTAQLFF.

This clone showed up just a few times. This likely came from a read error, as a far larger clone is one base away. The gene calls are TRDV2 and TRDJ1; 11 bases are a match to TRDD3. The CDR3 is made up of 13 amino acids. CDR1 is GEAIGNYY and CDR2 is EKD in the germline V gene. CDR3 amino acids: CARDTGGYDKLIF. CDR3 in DNA: TGTGCCCGTGACACTGGGGGATACGATAAACTCATCTTT.

As regards this clone: This sequence may be a read error, since a much larger clone differs from it by one base. The J gene is TRDJ3, the V gene TRDV2; 7 bases match TRDD3. TCRdb supplies no J gene; here it was assigned by aligning the nucleotide sequence to germline. The CDR3 extends over 19 amino acids. V lost 2 bases to trimming and J lost 1 base; unmatched junction nucleotides: 10. From germline, CDR1 is GEAIGNYY and CDR2 EKD. The CDR3 loop is CACDKILGNTSWDTRQMFF. The CDR3 region has the DNA TGTGCCTGTGACAAAATACTGGGGAATACGTCCTGGGACACCCGACAGATGTTTTTC.

In its sample, this clone was seen a few times. The genes are TRDV2 and TRDJ3; 13 nucleotides align to TRDD3. The J gene was missing in TCRdb and was found by matching the end of the DNA to germline. Looked up from germline, CDR1 is GEAIGNYY and CDR2 is EKD. This CDR3 is built from 19 residues. Unmatched junction bases numbered 2, after V lost 1 base and J lost 0 bases. The DNA of the CDR3 is TGTGCCTGTGACACGTACTGGGGGATACGCTCCTGGGACACCCGACAGATGTTTTTC. Translating it yields CACDTYWGIRSWDTRQMFF.

This clone is labeled large. This sequence joins TRDV1 and TRDJ3, with D perhaps matching TRDD3 (6 bases). Per the germline V gene, CDR1 is TSWWSYY and CDR2 is QGS. The V and J ends lost 3 bases and 0 bases respectively, with 9 bases between them. The CDR3 extends over 17 amino acids. CDR3 amino acids: CALGEGGSSWDTRQMFF. Written as DNA, the CDR3 is TGTGCTCTTGGGGAGGGGGGGAGCTCCTGGGACACCCGACAGATGTTTTTC.

Concerning this clone itself: This is likely an artifact of a read error, given a far larger clone one base away. The chain carries TRDV1 and TRDJ1; TRDD3 matches 9 bases. The CDR3 loop spans 14 amino acids. Germline V CDR1 and CDR2: TSWWSYY, QGS. The CDR3 region is CALGELGDTDKRIF. The CDR3 region has the DNA TGTGCTCTTGGGGAACTGGGGGATACCGATAAACGCATCTTT.